One TCR beta chain is described in this entry. These data belong to a study of blood T cell repertoires in COVID-19. For the study at large: The origin of the acute and convalescent COVID-19 samples was the United States, Italy and Spain.

The V gene lost 0 bases and the J gene lost 2 bases, with 7 bases spanning the gap. CDR1 SGHNT and CDR2 YYREEE come from the germline V gene (reference sequence). The CDR3 covers 14 residues. The authors' processing: Researchers report that nucleated cell counts were estimated from reference gene primer amplification. Some clones are missing from TCRdb's copy, which holds only in-frame ones; the method was immunoSEQ multiplex PCR. That table is the source of V, J and clone size, and D and trimming were worked out from the DNA. The sample has tens of thousands of clones; over 80% are singletons. The receptor's source is a woman in her fifties or sixties with acute or convalescent COVID-19. This chain links TRBV5-4 with TRBJ2-3; D call uncertain. Input material: peripheral blood. As DNA, the CDR3 is TGTGCCAGCAGCTTGGAACTTTTCACAGATACGCAGTATTTT. Protein sequence: CASSLELFTDTQYF.